This T cell receptor (beta chain) originates from a study of cytomegalovirus exposure and HLA in healthy donors. Findings of the study overall: In an earlier analysis, most TCR beta V segments were productive about 87% or about 30% of the time. Rarity characterized most TCR sequences, yet some public TCRs appeared in many donors. As was reported, the classifier diagnosed cytomegalovirus status with high specificity and sensitivity. In a later analysis, 17,000 or so TCR beta sequences were associated with HLA alleles at 0.05 false discovery rate.

As to this clone: The antigen remains unidentified.

Germline V gives CDR1 SGHTA, CDR2 FQGTGA. Deletions cut 2 bases from V and 0 bases from J, with 12 bases between. This CDR3 is 16 amino acids long. In the PCR, 60 Vbeta and 13 Jbeta primers were used. Produced via immunoSEQ multiplex PCR; TCRdb's table is partial and in-frame only. This sample has about 130,000 clones, with approximately 80% found just once. Input material: PBMCs. This chain uses TRBV7-3 with TRBJ2-3, with a tentative D call TRBD1 (6 bases). This receptor was identified in a woman aged 40 to 49 in good health and CMV-seropositive. Written as DNA, the CDR3 is TGTGCCAGCAGCTTAGTTGAGGGGGTGAGCACAGATACGCAGTATTTT. Amino acids: CASSLVEGVSTDTQYF.